This TCR beta chain is from a study of Ad26.COV2.S vaccination and SARS-CoV-2 variants. Study-wide context: Donor got 5x10^10 or 1x10^11 viral particles of Ad26.COV2.S. Study-level findings and limits: Measures of TCR breadth and depth may have fallen short of total T cell responses.

The CDR3 spans 13 residues. CDR1 and CDR2 from the germline V gene are LGHDT and YNNKEL (reference sequence). Trimming took 3 bases from V and 10 from J, leaving 10 bases between them. As to this clone: Its antigen is not identified.

Profiling relied on immunoSEQ multiplex PCR, and the TCRdb table lists in-frame clones only, not all of them. This sample carries roughly 350,000 clones, roughly nine tenths of them seen once, and the ten largest clones take 6.4%. As for treatment: some 20 received Ad26.COV2.S at low or high dose, single or two shots; about five received placebo; per-sample allocation not given. Specimen acquisition occurred on day 63 following the initial vaccine or placebo injection. A Boston donor was an adult aged 18-55 years. This material consisted of peripheral blood, taken in a trial of Ad26.COV2.S vaccine versus placebo. The TCR originated in a person between 18 and 65 years old who received the Ad26.COV2.S COVID-19 vaccine or a placebo. This chain connects TRBV3-1 (or the pseudogene TRBV3-2) to TRBJ1-6; no clear D. In DNA, the CDR3 is TGTGCCAGCAGCCAGAGTTCCCGATCACCCCTCCACTTT. It translates to CASSQSSRSPLHF.